One sample yielded the 28 T cell receptor beta chains listed below, sequenced in a study of T cell clonality in common variable immunodeficiency. Generated by immunoSEQ multiplex PCR, the TCRdb table keeps only in-frame clones and is missing some. The sample includes more than 10,000 clones, none of them occurring once. The study's findings and limits: Fewer deletions and N-nucleotide insertions were reportedly seen in common variable immunodeficiency TCR beta sequences.

Their antigens remain unidentified. The sample taken for sequencing was peripheral blood mononuclear cells. The receptors originated from a human donor with common variable immunodeficiency.

Concerning this clone itself: The read is 3 residues too short to cover the CDR3 end, so that end is filled in from the germline J gene. J is TRBJ1-2 and V is TRBV5-6, with 7 bases matching TRBD1. The germline CDR1 and CDR2 sequences are SGHDT and YYEEEE. The CDR3 contains 14 residues. The CDR3 loop is CASSSGTEMGGYTF. The part of the CDR3 DNA that was read is TGTGCCAGCAGCTCCGGGACAGAGATGGGGGGC.

This clone was detected many times. The sequence runs out 3 residues before the end of the CDR3; the remainder is reconstructed from the germline J gene. The J gene is TRBJ2-1, the V gene TRBV29-1; D is perhaps TRBD1 (5 bases). The ends were cut back, 1 base at V and 8 bases at J, with 18 bases in the middle. The CDR3 runs 15 residues. CDR1 is SQVTM, CDR2 ANQGSEA, per germline. CDR3 DNA (partial): TGCAGCGTTGAAGGAACAGGAGCTTTATACTATGAG. It translates to CSVEGTGALYYE. The whole CDR3 region reads CSVEGTGALYYEQFF.

This clone ranks as medium-sized (0.01 to 0.1%). The CDR3 DNA, read in part, is TGCGCCAGCAGCCCCAGGGGTGGAGGAACCGGGGAG. Its translation is CASSPRGGGTGE. The CDR3, in full, reads CASSPRGGGTGELFF. V usage is TRBV5-1 and J usage is TRBJ2-2; D perhaps matches TRBD1 (6 bases). Read sequence stops 3 residues before the CDR3 end, and the germline J gene provides the missing end. The V end was cut by 4 bases, the J end by 5 bases, with 15 bases between. The CDR3 runs 15 residues. Germline V gene lookup returns CDR1 SGHRS and CDR2 YFSETQ.

Regarding this clone: The read falls 3 residues short of the CDR3 end, and the missing part is taken from the germline J gene. The rearrangement uses TRBV6-1 and TRBJ2-1; 8 bases line up with TRBD2. The V gene's germline CDR1 is MNHNS and CDR2 SASEGT. The CDR3 has 15 residues. With V trimmed by 4 bases and J by 2 bases, 4 bases remained unmatched. The sequenced CDR3 bases are TGTGCCAGCAGTGCCGCGGGGGGCCCCTACAATGAG. This sequence encodes CASSAAGGPYNE. The full CDR3 is CASSAAGGPYNEQFF.

To note about this clone: The read gets to within 3 residues of the CDR3 end, and the germline J gene fills in the rest. The chain is built from TRBV5-1 and TRBJ2-7; 8 bases are shared with TRBD1. Germline lookup yields CDR1 SGHRS and CDR2 YFSETQ. There are 15 residues in the CDR3. Trimming removed 4 bases from V and 3 bases from J; junction bases left unmatched: 9. CDR3 bases read: TGCGCCAGCAGCCCAGGGGGGACAGGAATCTACGAG. Translating gives CASSPGGTGIYE. The whole CDR3 sequence reads CASSPGGTGIYEQYF.

This clone has just a few counts. The CDR3 is cut off 3 residues early in the read; its end comes from the germline J gene. V usage is TRBV19 and J usage is TRBJ1-5, with D perhaps TRBD1 (6 bases). CDR1 LNHDA and CDR2 SQIVND come from the germline V gene (reference sequence). Trimming pared 6 bases from V and 0 bases from J, leaving 15 bases between. The CDR3 length is 16 residues. CDR3 loop: CASRTTGTVSNQPQHF. CDR3 DNA, as far as it was read: TGTGCCAGTAGGACAACAGGGACGGTTAGCAATCAGCCC.

This clone was recorded a few times. The read gets to within 3 residues of the CDR3 end, and the germline J gene fills in the rest. V is TRBV20-1 and J is TRBJ2-3; TRBD2 aligns across 9 bases. This CDR3 contains 15 residues. V trimming: 3 bases; J trimming: 1 base; junction bases outside the gene matches: 5. The germline gives CDR1 DFQATT, CDR2 SNEGSKA (reference sequence). CDR3 in amino acids: CSASTAGGGTDTQYF. The sequenced CDR3 bases are TGCAGTGCTAGCACAGCGGGGGGCGGCACAGATACG.

On this clone: From the germline J gene comes the end of the CDR3, since the read stops 3 residues before it. The gene calls are TRBV5-1 and TRBJ2-7; the D gene is possibly TRBD2 (7 bases). The germline V gene encodes CDR1 SGHRS and CDR2 YFSETQ. The CDR3 sequence is 14 residues long. V was pared by 4 bases and J by 5 bases, with 16 bases between. The CDR3: CASSRGAGTNEQYF. The CDR3 DNA, read in part, is TGCGCCAGCAGCCGGGGGGCAGGGACTAACGAG.

The CDR3 is CASSRTGGFDEQYF. The covered CDR3 bases are TGTGCCAGCTCACGGACAGGGGGCTTCGACGAG. J is TRBJ2-7 and V is TRBV18; 11 bases are shared with TRBD1. Read sequence stops 3 residues before the CDR3 end, and the germline J gene provides the missing end. Germline assignment: CDR1 KGHSH and CDR2 LQKENI. The ends lost 4 bases at V and 5 bases at J; junction bases unmatched: 4. CDR3 size: 14 residues.

A word on this clone: Coverage ceases 3 residues before the CDR3 finishes, and the germline J gene fills in the end. J is TRBJ1-6 and V is TRBV30; 7 positions agree with TRBD1. The CDR3 has 14 residues. Germline trimming cut 1 base from V and 7 bases from J; bases unmatched to any gene: 4. Germline V gene lookup returns CDR1 GTSNPN and CDR2 SVGIG (reference sequence). Partial CDR3 DNA: TGTGCCTGGAGTGCGGACAGGAAAAATTCACCC. Protein: CAWSADRKNSP. The entire CDR3 reads CAWSADRKNSPLHF.

This clone was counted between two and nine times. The CDR3 goes on 3 residues after the read ends, and that part is filled in from the germline J gene. The chain has TRBV7-9 and TRBJ1-3; 7 bases map to TRBD1. Losses at the gene ends were 9 bases for V and 0 bases for J; bases not matched to a gene: 5. The CDR3 contains 14 residues. The V gene's germline CDR1 is SEHNR and CDR2 FQNEAQ (reference sequence). The CDR3 reads CASTPGGSGNTIYF. CDR3 bases read: TGTGCCAGTACACCAGGGGGCTCTGGAAACACC.

Of note for this clone: The sequence runs out 3 residues before the end of the CDR3; the remainder is reconstructed from the germline J gene. The chain links TRBV30 to TRBJ2-2; the match to TRBD1 covers 8 bases. The CDR3 is 13 residues long. The ends lost 5 bases at V and 6 bases at J; junction bases unmatched: 5. Germline V lookup: CDR1 GTSNPN, CDR2 SVGIG (reference sequence). CDR3 amino acids: CAWARQGPGELFF. The DNA read from the CDR3 is TGTGCCTGGGCGCGACAGGGGCCCGGGGAG.

On this clone: The CDR3 end lies 3 residues beyond the end of the read and is filled in from the germline J gene. The chain recombines TRBV6-2 or TRBV6-3 with TRBJ2-3, with a weak D call TRBD2 (6 bases). Trimming pared 3 bases from V and 2 bases from J, leaving 12 bases between. This CDR3 is 15 amino acids long. Per the germline V gene, CDR1 is MNHEY and CDR2 is SVGEGT. CDR3 DNA (partial): TGTGCCAGCAGTTATGCGCGGGGTATCACAGATACG. Translated: CASSYARGITDT. Given in full, the CDR3 is CASSYARGITDTQYF.

There are many counts of this clone. From the germline J gene comes the end of the CDR3, since the read stops 3 residues before it. The chain has TRBV30 and TRBJ2-6; tentative D call: TRBD1 (5 bases). This CDR3 is 15 amino acids long. Germline V lookup: CDR1 GTSNPN, CDR2 SVGIG (reference sequence). Trimming took 5 bases from V and 0 from J, leaving 11 bases between them. CDR3 DNA (partial): TGTGCCTGGGCGGTGGGGCACTCTGGGGCCAACGTC. Its protein is CAWAVGHSGANV. The complete CDR3 sequence is CAWAVGHSGANVLTF.

This clone was observed a few times. The DNA read from the CDR3 is TGCAGTGCTAGAGGCGGACATCTCGAG. Translated: CSARGGHLE. The CDR3 in full is CSARGGHLEQYF. The rearrangement links TRBV20-1 to TRBJ2-7; tentative D call: TRBD1 (5 bases). The read terminates 3 residues before the CDR3 end, so the remaining end is supplied by the germline J gene. V was pared by 1 base and J by 6 bases, with 10 bases between. Germline values: CDR1 DFQATT, CDR2 SNEGSKA (reference sequence). The CDR3 is made up of 12 amino acids.

There are a few counts of this clone. Coverage ceases 3 residues before the CDR3 finishes, and the germline J gene fills in the end. V is TRBV20-1 and J is TRBJ2-5; 15 bases align to TRBD2. J lost 1 base, V lost 3 bases, and 3 bases had no gene match. The CDR3 has 16 residues. CDR1 is DFQATT, CDR2 SNEGSKA, per germline (reference sequence). Incomplete CDR3 DNA: TGCAGTGCTAGGGGACTAGCGGGGGGTATCCAAGAGACC. Translating it yields CSARGLAGGIQET. The CDR3 reads in full as CSARGLAGGIQETQYF.

The covered CDR3 bases are TGTGCCTGGAGCTCAGGGATCGGAAACACC. Amino acids: CAWSSGIGNT. The whole CDR3 sequence is CAWSSGIGNTIYF. The V and J genes are TRBV30 and TRBJ1-3, with TRBD1 as a possible D gene (5 bases). The read gets to within 3 residues of the CDR3 end, and the germline J gene fills in the rest. The germline gives CDR1 GTSNPN, CDR2 SVGIG (reference sequence). This CDR3 contains 13 residues. V shed 3 bases and J shed 4 bases, with 10 bases lying between them.

There are a few counts of this clone. The read is 3 residues too short to cover the CDR3 end, so that end is filled in from the germline J gene. The chain carries TRBV19 and TRBJ1-5, with 8 bases aligning to TRBD1. V shed 7 bases and J 6 bases; nucleotides not matched to a gene: 8. CDR3 length equals 14 residues. Germline values: CDR1 LNHDA, CDR2 SQIVND (reference sequence). CDR3 bases read: TGTGCCAGTACCTCTCAGGGGGCTGGTCAGCCC. Translated, it gives CASTSQGAGQP. The CDR3, in full, reads CASTSQGAGQPQHF. The complete variable domain, with remaining parts taken from reference TRBV19 and TRBJ1-5, reads DGGITQSPKYLFRKEGQNVTLSCEQNLNHDAMYWYRQDPGQGLRLIYYSQIVNDFQKGDIAEGYSVSREKKESFPLTVTSAQKNPTAFYLCASTSQGAGQPQHFGDGTRLSIL.

To note about this clone: The sequence runs out 3 residues before the end of the CDR3; the remainder is reconstructed from the germline J gene. This sequence joins TRBV6-2 or TRBV6-3 and TRBJ2-7; maybe TRBD1 (5 bases). CDR3 length equals 15 residues. In germline, CDR1 is MNHEY, CDR2 SVGEGT. The V gene lost 5 bases and the J gene lost 2 bases, with 16 bases spanning the gap. The chain's CDR3 is CASSPGRVRTYEQYF. The sequenced CDR3 bases are TGTGCCAGCAGTCCGGGCAGGGTTAGGACCTACGAG.

This clone appeared a few times. The CDR3 goes on 3 residues after the read ends, and that part is filled in from the germline J gene. The genes are TRBV2 and TRBJ2-7, with D perhaps TRBD1 (6 bases). Germline V CDR1 and CDR2: SNHLY, FYNNEI. This CDR3 is built from 12 residues. The V and J ends lost 7 bases and 2 bases respectively, with 9 bases between them. Partial CDR3 DNA: TGTGCCAGCAATCCAGGGGCCTACGAG. Amino acid sequence: CASNPGAYE. From start to end, the CDR3 is CASNPGAYEQYF. Supplemented by reference TRBV2 and TRBJ2-7, the full variable domain reads EPEVTQTPSHQVTQMGQEVILRCVPISNHLYFYWYRQILGQKVEFLVSFYNNEISEKSEIFDDQFSVERPDGSNFTLKIRSTKLEDSAMYFCASNPGAYEQYFGPGTRLTVT.

About this clone itself: The read is 3 residues too short to cover the CDR3 end, so that end is filled in from the germline J gene. This chain joins TRBV30 and TRBJ1-2; D unresolved. The V and J ends lost 0 bases and 6 bases respectively, with 17 bases between them. CDR3 length equals 15 residues. CDR1 and CDR2 from the germline V gene are GTSNPN and SVGIG (reference sequence). The chain's CDR3 is CAWSVTGSGLNGYTF. The sequenced part of the CDR3 DNA is TGTGCCTGGAGTGTAACCGGGAGCGGGCTAAATGGC.

Concerning this clone itself: The CDR3 end is not reached by the read, which stops 3 residues before it; the germline J gene fills it in. The chain has TRBV7-8 and TRBJ2-7; unclear D gene. Germline loops: CDR1 SGHVS, CDR2 FQNEAQ. The CDR3 has 18 amino acids. Trimming took 1 base from V and 0 from J, leaving 19 bases between them. Incomplete CDR3 DNA: TGTGCCAGCAGCTTAGTACCCCGCCCGCGGTCTAGCTCCTACGAG. Its protein is CASSLVPRPRSSSYE. The full CDR3 is CASSLVPRPRSSSYEQYF.

The sample holds a few counts of this clone. The read falls 3 residues short of the CDR3 end, and the missing part is taken from the germline J gene. V and J are TRBV7-9 and TRBJ2-7, with D unclear. CDR1 SEHNR and CDR2 FQNEAQ come from the germline V gene (reference sequence). V dropped 3 bases and J dropped 4 bases, with 13 bases sitting between them. The CDR3 contains 14 residues. The CDR3 DNA, read in part, is TGTGCCAGCAGCTTTGGGCCTGGTAATTACGAG. It translates to CASSFGPGNYE. The entire CDR3 is CASSFGPGNYEQYF.

For this clone: The observed sequence ends 3 residues before the CDR3 terminus, with the missing tail filled in from the germline J gene. The chain uses TRBV19 and TRBJ2-1; the match to TRBD2 covers 15 bases. Trimming at V came to 6 bases and at J to 4 bases, leaving 10 bases not matched to a gene. CDR3 length: 18 amino acids. The germline V gene encodes CDR1 LNHDA and CDR2 SQIVND (reference sequence). This chain's CDR3 is CASSHAGTSGGWYNEQFF. The sequenced CDR3 bases are TGTGCCAGTAGCCATGCCGGGACTAGCGGGGGGTGGTACAATGAG.

This clone has only a few counts. The read comes to an end 3 residues before the CDR3 does, leaving the germline J gene to fill in the end. The chain links TRBV19 to TRBJ2-5; D is undetermined. The CDR3 consists of 14 residues. From germline, CDR1 is LNHDA and CDR2 SQIVND (reference sequence). The V end lost 0 bases, the J end lost 4 bases, and 9 bases lay between the germline ends. CDR3 protein: CASSIDRQVETQYF. CDR3 DNA (partial): TGTGCCAGTAGTATAGATCGCCAGGTAGAGACC.

This clone was seen more than once but under ten times. The read ends 3 residues early relative to the CDR3; the germline J gene fills the gap. The chain is built from TRBV30 and TRBJ2-2, with TRBD1 matching 8 bases. V shed 3 bases, J shed 7 bases, and the junction held 10 bases outside the gene matches. Per germline, CDR1 GTSNPN and CDR2 SVGIG (reference sequence). The CDR3 has 15 amino acids. CDR3 residues: CAWSPLHRGNGELFF. CDR3 DNA (partial): TGTGCCTGGAGCCCCCTCCACAGGGGGAACGGGGAG.

This clone was counted ten times or more. Read data end 3 residues before the CDR3 end; the end is taken from the germline J gene. The chain employs TRBV5-1 and TRBJ1-6; no clear D gene. This CDR3 is 14 amino acids long. CDR1 is SGHRS, CDR2 YFSETQ, per germline. Between the trimmed V and J ends, which lost 0 bases and 10 bases, there was a span of 11 bases. The part of the CDR3 DNA that was read is TGCGCCAGCAGCTTGGAAGACTCCAGCTCACCC. Encoded protein: CASSLEDSSSP. The CDR3 in its entirety is CASSLEDSSSPLHF.

The sample holds a few counts of this clone. The read falls 3 residues short of the CDR3 end, and the missing part is taken from the germline J gene. The chain recombines TRBV19 with TRBJ2-7, with D perhaps TRBD2 (5 bases). This CDR3 comprises 14 residues. Per germline, CDR1 LNHDA and CDR2 SQIVND (reference sequence). Deletions cut 1 base from V and 2 bases from J, with 9 bases between. Here the CDR3 reads CASSIGTGTYEQYF. CDR3 DNA, as far as it was read: TGTGCCAGTAGTATAGGGACTGGCACCTACGAG.